What follows are 23 T cell receptor beta chains derived from one specimen sequenced in a study of radiotherapy plus CTLA-4 blockade in lung cancer. Sequenced by immunoSEQ multiplex PCR; TCRdb stores in-frame clones only, minus some. The sample consists of more than 75,000 clones, around 87% of them appearing once. The specimen was peripheral blood, collected from a patient treated with radiotherapy plus ipilimumab. The receptors were gathered from a human donor with non-small cell lung cancer who had stable disease on radiotherapy plus ipilimumab.

This clone was seen once. The V gene is TRBV19, the J gene TRBJ2-7; no reliable D call. Germline V lookup: CDR1 LNHDA, CDR2 SQIVND (reference sequence). Between the trimmed V and J ends, which lost 3 bases and 7 bases, there was a span of 10 bases. The CDR3 loop spans 12 amino acids. CDR3 amino acids: CASSIWGEEQYF. In nucleotides, the CDR3 is TGTGCCAGTAGTATCTGGGGTGAGGAGCAGTACTTC.

V usage is TRBV28 and J usage is TRBJ2-7; D ambiguous. The CDR3 contains 12 residues. In germline, CDR1 is MDHEN, CDR2 SYDVKM. Trimming pared 7 bases from V and 0 bases from J, leaving 7 bases between. DNA of the CDR3: TGTGCCAGCACCGCTGGCTCCTACGAGCAGTACTTC. It yields the protein CASTAGSYEQYF.

The chain couples TRBV5-4 to TRBJ2-5; 8 bases match TRBD2. Trimming took 4 bases from V and 5 from J; bases not matched to a gene: 10. Germline lookup yields CDR1 SGHNT and CDR2 YYREEE (reference sequence). The CDR3 contains 15 residues. The CDR3 is CASSPRGGLGETQYF. DNA for the CDR3: TGTGCCAGCAGCCCTCGGGGGGGGTTGGGGGAGACCCAGTACTTC. The full variable domain, in which reference TRBV5-4 and TRBJ2-5 provide the parts outside the CDR3, is ETGVTQSPTHLIKTRGQQVTLRCSSQSGHNTVSWYQQALGQGPQFIFQYYREEENGRGNFPPRFSGLQFPNYSSELNVNALELDDSALYLCASSPRGGLGETQYFGPGTRLLVL.

The chain is built from TRBV28 and TRBJ2-7; TRBD1 agrees at 8 bases. Germline V lookup: CDR1 MDHEN, CDR2 SYDVKM. With V trimmed by 4 bases and J by 9 bases, 11 bases remained unmatched. The CDR3 loop spans 14 amino acids. CDR3 sequence (DNA): TGTGCCAGCAGTTCACAGGGGGGCCATCCCGGGCAGTACTTC. Amino acid sequence: CASSSQGGHPGQYF.

The J gene is TRBJ2-7, the V gene TRBV30, with 9 bases aligning to TRBD2. The CDR3 is made up of 11 amino acids. Germline V gene data show CDR1 as GTSNPN and CDR2 as SVGIG (reference sequence). V lost 3 bases to trimming and J lost 6 bases; unmatched junction nucleotides: 0. The CDR3 loop is CAWRREGEQYF. CDR3 nucleotides: TGTGCCTGGAGGCGGGAGGGCGAGCAGTACTTC.

V and J are TRBV11-2 and TRBJ2-7; possibly TRBD2 for D (6 bases). Per the germline V gene, CDR1 is SGHAT and CDR2 is FQNNGV. V lost 4 bases, J lost 0 bases, and 19 bases lay in between. The CDR3 has 17 residues. CDR3 residues: CASSYQLPGLSSYEQYF. CDR3 in DNA: TGTGCCAGCAGCTACCAACTACCGGGACTTAGCTCCTACGAGCAGTACTTC.

The chain couples TRBV7-9 to TRBJ1-3; the D is unclear. CDR3 size: 16 residues. Trimming took off 4 bases at V and 0 bases at J, with 13 bases between the two ends. Per the germline V gene, CDR1 is SEHNR and CDR2 is FQNEAQ (reference sequence). The CDR3 DNA follows: TGTGCCAGCAGCTGGCCCGGGTCCGTCTCTGGAAACACCATATATTTT. The encoded protein is CASSWPGSVSGNTIYF. The full variable domain, its missing parts supplied by reference TRBV7-9 and TRBJ1-3, is DTGVSQNPRHKITKRGQNVTFRCDPISEHNRLYWYRQTLGQGPEFLTYFQNEAQLEKSRLLSDRFSAERPKGSFSTLEIQRTEQGDSAMYLCASSWPGSVSGNTIYFGEGSWLTVV.

The genes are TRBV7-9 and TRBJ1-2; D is unclear. V lost 3 bases and J 5 bases, leaving 10 bases between the germline ends. The V gene's germline CDR1 is SEHNR and CDR2 FQNEAQ (reference sequence). CDR3 length: 13 residues. CDR3 nucleotide sequence: TGTGCCAGCAGCTTGGTCAGCCAGTATGGCTACACCTTC. Its translation: CASSLVSQYGYTF.

The chain recombines TRBV28 with TRBJ2-1; unclear D gene. CDR1 is MDHEN, CDR2 SYDVKM, per germline. The V end lost 2 bases, the J end lost 9 bases, and 5 bases lay between the germline ends. The CDR3 consists of 11 residues. In nucleotides, the CDR3 is TGTGCCAGCAGTTTAGTTGGTGAGCAGTTCTTC. Its protein product is CASSLVGEQFF.

Only one count was recorded for this clone. V and J are TRBV7-8 and TRBJ1-1; TRBD1 matches at 7 bases. V dropped 6 bases and J dropped 10; count of bases not matched to a gene: 11. The CDR3 has 13 amino acids. Germline lookup yields CDR1 SGHVS and CDR2 FQNEAQ. CDR3: CASRLSGGSVAFF. CDR3 bases: TGTGCCAGCAGGCTTTCAGGGGGTAGTGTAGCTTTCTTT.

V usage is TRBV5-6 and J usage is TRBJ1-4, with 10 bases fitting TRBD1. Germline assignment: CDR1 SGHDT and CDR2 YYEEEE. The CDR3 is made up of 17 amino acids. V shed 0 bases, J shed 8 bases, and the junction held 10 bases outside the gene matches. CDR3 sequence reads: CASSLGQGAVKGEKLFF. The CDR3 DNA reads as TGTGCCAGCAGCTTGGGACAGGGGGCGGTTAAGGGCGAAAAACTGTTTTTT.

The chain's CDR3 is CASSFRGEANEKLFF. The CDR3 DNA sequence: TGTGCCAGCAGTTTCAGGGGTGAGGCTAATGAAAAACTGTTTTTT. V is TRBV6-1 and J is TRBJ1-4, with D possibly being TRBD1 (6 bases). Germline assignment: CDR1 MNHNS and CDR2 SASEGT. Trimming took 5 bases from V and 3 from J, leaving 13 bases between them. This CDR3 is 15 amino acids long.

The V and J genes are TRBV6-6 and TRBJ2-1; possible D gene TRBD2, 6 bases. This CDR3 has 14 amino acids. Germline V gives CDR1 MNHNY, CDR2 SVGAGI (reference sequence). Trimming removed 3 bases at V and 7 bases at J, with 13 bases between. CDR3 sequence: CASSYTTGGNEQFF. In nucleotides, the CDR3 is TGTGCCAGCAGTTATACGACTGGGGGGAATGAGCAGTTCTTC.

There are a few counts of this clone. The V call is TRBV19, the J call TRBJ1-4; no clear D. The CDR3 runs 13 residues. Germline V gene data show CDR1 as LNHDA and CDR2 as SQIVND (reference sequence). V lost 3 bases and J lost 8, with 10 bases in between. This CDR3 is CASSIYPSEKLFF. The CDR3 DNA sequence: TGTGCCAGTAGTATCTACCCCTCGGAAAAACTGTTTTTT.

V and J are TRBV5-1 and TRBJ1-1; D is unresolved. Germline assignment: CDR1 SGHRS and CDR2 YFSETQ. Trimming left V 0 bases short and J 5 bases short, with 17 bases between. The CDR3 contains 16 residues. CDR3 sequence: CASSLELTVRVTEAFF. The CDR3, as DNA: TGCGCCAGCAGCTTGGAACTTACAGTGAGGGTAACTGAAGCTTTCTTT.

This clone was detected once. J is TRBJ1-2 and V is TRBV7-2; D not resolved. V was trimmed by 2 bases and J by 4 bases, leaving 11 bases between them. The CDR3 covers 14 residues. Germline-derived CDR1 and CDR2 are SGHTA and FQGNSA. CDR3 in amino acids: CASSLQGISYGYTF. CDR3 DNA sequence: TGTGCCAGCAGCTTACAAGGGATCAGCTATGGCTACACCTTC.

The rearrangement links TRBV6-1 to TRBJ1-5; D is undetermined. V was pared by 4 bases and J by 6 bases, with 13 bases between. Germline assignment: CDR1 MNHNS and CDR2 SASEGT. The CDR3 contains 14 residues. In DNA, the CDR3 is TGTGCCAGCAGTGGAGAGGAACGGGGTCAGCCCCAGCATTTT. As protein: CASSGEERGQPQHF.

Only one count was recorded for this clone. The chain uses TRBV28 and TRBJ2-1; D not resolved. The CDR3 is 14 amino acids. Between the trimmed V and J ends, which lost 3 bases and 0 bases, there was a span of 6 bases. The germline V gene has CDR1 MDHEN and CDR2 SYDVKM. The CDR3 nucleotides read TGTGCCAGCAGTTTCCCCCGCTCCTACAATGAGCAGTTCTTC. This encodes CASSFPRSYNEQFF.

J is TRBJ1-5 and V is TRBV6-5; D not resolved. The V end lost 2 bases, the J end lost 6 bases, and 11 bases lay between the germline ends. Germline CDR1 reads MNHEY; CDR2 reads SVGAGI. The CDR3 sequence is 14 residues long. The CDR3 coding sequence is TGTGCCAGCAGTTACACGGGAACGGGTCAGCCCCAGCATTTT. It translates to CASSYTGTGQPQHF.

The chain uses TRBV11-1 and TRBJ2-1; a possible D gene is TRBD1 (6 bases). Trimming removed 5 bases at V and 1 base at J, with 12 bases between. Germline CDR1 and CDR2: SGHAT and FQDESV (reference sequence). The CDR3 extends over 15 amino acids. The CDR3 reads CASSLDRISYNEQFF. CDR3 in DNA: TGTGCCAGCAGCCTTGACAGGATATCCTACAATGAGCAGTTCTTC.

The table lists this clone with a few counts. The rearrangement joins TRBV19 to TRBJ1-6; a possible D gene is TRBD1 (5 bases). Germline V gene data show CDR1 as LNHDA and CDR2 as SQIVND (reference sequence). Trimming shortened V by 7 bases and J by 9 bases, and 16 bases separated the two germline ends. CDR3 size: 14 residues. In nucleotides, the CDR3 is TGTGCCAGTACCAGAGACAGTACAGGTTCACCCCTCCACTTT. Its protein product is CASTRDSTGSPLHF.

The rearrangement uses TRBV9 and TRBJ1-2; TRBD1 matches at 9 bases. The CDR3 contains 11 residues. Trimming took 7 bases from V and 9 from J; bases not matched to a gene: 4. CDR1 is SGDLS and CDR2 is YYNGEE in the germline V gene. CDR3 nucleotides: TGTGCCAGCGCTACAGGGGGCAGCTACACCTTC. Protein: CASATGGSYTF.

CDR3 nucleotide sequence: TGTGCCAGCAGTGCTCAACAGGGCCCCTATGGCTACACCTTC. It yields the protein CASSAQQGPYGYTF. This chain joins TRBV6-1 and TRBJ1-2; perhaps TRBD1 as D (6 bases). Trimming shortened V by 4 bases and J by 4 bases, and 13 bases separated the two germline ends. Germline V gives CDR1 MNHNS, CDR2 SASEGT. CDR3 size: 14 residues.